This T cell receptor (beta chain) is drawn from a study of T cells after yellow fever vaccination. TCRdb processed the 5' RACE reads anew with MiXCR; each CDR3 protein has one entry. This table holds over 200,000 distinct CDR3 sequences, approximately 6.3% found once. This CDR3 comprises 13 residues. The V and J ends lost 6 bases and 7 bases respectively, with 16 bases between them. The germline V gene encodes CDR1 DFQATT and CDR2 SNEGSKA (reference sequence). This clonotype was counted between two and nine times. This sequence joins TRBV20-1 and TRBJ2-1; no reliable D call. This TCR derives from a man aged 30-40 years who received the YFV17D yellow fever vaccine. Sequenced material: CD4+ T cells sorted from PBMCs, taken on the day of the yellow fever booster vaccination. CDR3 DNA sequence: TGCAGTGCCGCAACCTTACGACTTAATGAGCAGTTCTTC. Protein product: CSAATLRLNEQFF.